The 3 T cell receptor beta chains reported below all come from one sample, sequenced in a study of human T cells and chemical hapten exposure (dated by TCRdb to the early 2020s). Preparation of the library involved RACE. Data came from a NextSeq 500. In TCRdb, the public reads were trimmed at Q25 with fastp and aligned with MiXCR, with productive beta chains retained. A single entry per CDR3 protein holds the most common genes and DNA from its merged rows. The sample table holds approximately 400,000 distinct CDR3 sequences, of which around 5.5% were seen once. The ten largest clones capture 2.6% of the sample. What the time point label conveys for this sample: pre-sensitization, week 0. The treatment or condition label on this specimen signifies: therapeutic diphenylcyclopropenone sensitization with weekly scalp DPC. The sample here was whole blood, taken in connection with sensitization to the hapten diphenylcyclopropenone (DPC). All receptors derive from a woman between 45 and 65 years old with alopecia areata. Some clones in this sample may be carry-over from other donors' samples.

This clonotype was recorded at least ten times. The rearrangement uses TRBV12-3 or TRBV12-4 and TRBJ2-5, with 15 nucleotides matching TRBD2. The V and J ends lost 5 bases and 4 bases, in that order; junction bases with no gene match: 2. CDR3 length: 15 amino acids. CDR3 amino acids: CASSRTSGGGETQYF. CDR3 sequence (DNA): TGTGCCAGCAGTAGGACTAGCGGGGGGGGAGAGACCCAGTACTTC.

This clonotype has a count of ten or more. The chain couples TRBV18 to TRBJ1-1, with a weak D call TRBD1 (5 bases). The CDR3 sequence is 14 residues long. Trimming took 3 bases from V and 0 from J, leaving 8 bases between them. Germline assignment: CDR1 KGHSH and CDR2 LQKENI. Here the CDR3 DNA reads TGTGCCAGCTCACCGGGGACGGTGAACACTGAAGCTTTCTTT. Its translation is CASSPGTVNTEAFF.

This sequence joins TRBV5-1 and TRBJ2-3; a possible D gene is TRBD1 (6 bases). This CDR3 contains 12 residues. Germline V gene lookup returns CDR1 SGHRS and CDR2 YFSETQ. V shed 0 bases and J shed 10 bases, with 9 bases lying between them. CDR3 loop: CASSLEQGPQYF. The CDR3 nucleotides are TGCGCCAGCAGCTTGGAACAGGGACCGCAGTATTTT.